The 11 T cell receptor beta chains reported below all come from one sample, sequenced in a study of STAT5B mutations in CD4+ large granular lymphocyte leukemia. Assay used: immunoSEQ multiplex PCR; TCRdb lists only in-frame clones, some missing. Counted here are about 22,000 clones, over 80% occurring once; the ten biggest clones make up roughly 9%. The specimen sequenced was CD4+ T cells from blood buffy coats. These receptors all stem from a human donor in good health.

The V call is TRBV9, the J call TRBJ2-3; the match to TRBD2 covers 10 bases. The germline V gene encodes CDR1 SGDLS and CDR2 YYNGEE. J gave up 4 bases and V 4 bases, and 6 bases lay outside the gene matches. The CDR3 has 15 residues. The CDR3 bases are TGTGCCAGCAGCCCCGAAGCGGGGGGGCCAGATACGCAGTATTTT. As protein: CASSPEAGGPDTQYF.

The chain has TRBV2 and TRBJ1-2; D is unresolved. V was cut by 6 bases and J by 3 bases, with 11 bases left in between. In germline, CDR1 is SNHLY, CDR2 FYNNEI. This CDR3 comprises 13 residues. For the CDR3, the DNA is TGTGCCAGCAGCTTTACAATTGACTATGGCTACACCTTC. Protein: CASSFTIDYGYTF.

This chain uses TRBV7-2 with TRBJ2-5, with unresolved D. This CDR3 has 14 residues. The V end was cut by 1 base, the J end by 5 bases, with 11 bases between. Germline V CDR1 and CDR2: SGHTA, FQGNSA. This CDR3 reads CASSLGAAAETQYF. The CDR3 DNA sequence: TGTGCCAGCAGCTTAGGAGCCGCCGCGGAGACCCAGTACTTC. Full variable domain (remainder filled in from reference TRBV7-2 and TRBJ2-5): GAGVSQSPSNKVTEKGKDVELRCDPISGHTALYWYRQSLGQGLEFLIYFQGNSAPDKSGLPSDRFSAERTGGSVSTLTIQRTQQEDSAVYLCASSLGAAAETQYFGPGTRLLVL.

The chain couples TRBV14 to TRBJ2-3, with D unclear. Trimming removed 2 bases at V and 0 bases at J, with 27 bases between. CDR1 and CDR2 from the germline V gene are SGHDN and FVKESK. The CDR3 has 21 residues. CDR3 bases: TGTGCCAGCAGCCAACCTAGTCTTTTTTTTGATACGTGGTATAGCACAGATACGCAGTATTTT. Translated: CASSQPSLFFDTWYSTDTQYF.

The chain links TRBV6-6 to TRBJ1-1; a weak D match, TRBD1 (5 bases). V lost 5 bases to trimming and J lost 1 base, with 14 bases between them. The CDR3 is 15 residues long. Germline assignment: CDR1 MNHNY and CDR2 SVGAGI (reference sequence). As DNA, the CDR3 is TGTGCCAGCAGTGGCGCATCGGACAAGAACACTGAAGCTTTCTTT. This gives the protein CASSGASDKNTEAFF.

The chain recombines TRBV28 with TRBJ2-3, with D unresolved. V was trimmed by 4 bases and J by 0 bases, leaving 5 bases between them. This CDR3 comprises 13 residues. The germline V gene encodes CDR1 MDHEN and CDR2 SYDVKM. The CDR3 DNA is TGTGCCAGCAGTTCCGCTAGCACAGATACGCAGTATTTT. Translating it yields CASSSASTDTQYF.

This clone occurred a few times. Here the CDR3 reads CASSEVGNGGYTF. The CDR3 DNA is TGTGCCAGCAGTGAAGTAGGGAACGGTGGCTACACCTTC. The chain is built from TRBV2 and TRBJ1-2; D not resolved. V was clipped by 1 base and J by 7 bases, with 10 bases between them. The CDR3 totals 13 residues. Germline loops: CDR1 SNHLY, CDR2 FYNNEI.

The chain recombines TRBV6-5 with TRBJ2-5; 7 bases are shared with TRBD1. The V gene's germline CDR1 is MNHEY and CDR2 SVGAGI. The J segment lost 1 base and the V segment lost 0 bases, leaving 5 bases of the junction unmatched. CDR3 length: 16 residues. The CDR3 DNA is TGTGCCAGCAGTTACTCGAGGACAGGACTCCAAGAGACCCAGTACTTC. Amino acid sequence: CASSYSRTGLQETQYF.

The chain combines TRBV11-3 with TRBJ2-1; 8 bases are a match to TRBD1. The length of the CDR3 is 14 residues. With 5 bases clipped from V and 5 bases from J, the junction kept 5 bases outside the gene matches. CDR1 is SGHNT, CDR2 YENEEA, per germline. CDR3 in DNA: TGTGCCAGCAGCCCAGGGGGCAAAAACAATGAGCAGTTCTTC. Amino acids: CASSPGGKNNEQFF. Looking up the rest from reference TRBV11-3 and TRBJ2-1 gives the full variable domain: EAGVVQSPRYKIIEKKQPVAFWCNPISGHNTLYWYLQNLGQGPELLIRYENEEAVDDSQLPKDRFSAERLKGVDSTLKIQPAELGDSAVYLCASSPGGKNNEQFFGPGTRLTVL.

Turning to this clone: The same CDR3 also results from other DNA sequences found in this sample. The chain joins TRBV7-8 to TRBJ2-7; D uncertain. Germline lookup yields CDR1 SGHVS and CDR2 FQNEAQ. V shed 3 bases and J shed 7 bases, with 13 bases lying between them. The CDR3 is 13 residues long. The CDR3 sequence is CASSFRDGREQYF. The CDR3 nucleotides read TGTGCCAGCAGCTTTAGAGACGGCAGGGAGCAGTACTTC.

V and J are TRBV18 and TRBJ2-7; the D is unclear. V was shortened by 2 bases and J by 6 bases, with 8 bases between the two germline ends. The germline V gene encodes CDR1 KGHSH and CDR2 LQKENI. CDR3 length: 12 residues. The CDR3 loop is CASSPGQVEQYF. The CDR3 nucleotides read TGTGCCAGCTCACCAGGGCAGGTCGAGCAGTACTTC.